Only a few counts were recorded for the clone carrying this TCR beta chain. This entry belongs to a study of early T cells in non-severe SARS-CoV-2 infection. CDR1 and CDR2 (germline): KGHDR, SFDVKD. Trimming removed 1 base from V and 2 bases from J, with 3 bases in between. There are 13 residues in the CDR3. The protocol attached unique molecular identifiers to individual cDNA molecules. TCRdb redid the calling of the 5' RACE reads with MiXCR, one entry per CDR3 protein. The table includes around 80,000 distinct CDR3 sequences, roughly a tenth detected once. Source: whole blood, taken at baseline. This chain connects TRBV24-1 to TRBJ2-3; no clear D. The receptor's source is an adult who was a healthcare worker with PCR-confirmed SARS-CoV-2 infection or an uninfected control (not recorded which). As DNA, the CDR3 is TGTGCCACCAGTGATTTCAACACAGATACGCAGTATTTT. As protein: CATSDFNTDTQYF.